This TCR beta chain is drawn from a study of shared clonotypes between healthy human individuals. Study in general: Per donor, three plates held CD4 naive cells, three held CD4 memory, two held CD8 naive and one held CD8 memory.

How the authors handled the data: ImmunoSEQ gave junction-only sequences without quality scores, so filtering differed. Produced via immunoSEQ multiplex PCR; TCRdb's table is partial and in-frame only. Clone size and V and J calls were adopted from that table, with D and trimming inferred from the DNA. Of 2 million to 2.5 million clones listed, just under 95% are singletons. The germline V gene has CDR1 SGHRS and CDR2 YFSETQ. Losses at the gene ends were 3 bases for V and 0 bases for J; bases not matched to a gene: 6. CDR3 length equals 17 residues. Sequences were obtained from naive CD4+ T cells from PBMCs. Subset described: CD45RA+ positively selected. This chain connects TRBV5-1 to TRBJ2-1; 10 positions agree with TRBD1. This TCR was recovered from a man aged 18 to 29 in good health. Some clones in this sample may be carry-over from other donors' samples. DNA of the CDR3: TGCGCCAGCAGCTGGGGGGACAGGGGAGGCTCCTACAATGAGCAGTTCTTC. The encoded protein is CASSWGDRGGSYNEQFF.